This T cell receptor (beta chain) stems from a study of CD8 T cells in ankylosing spondylitis. Study results and caveats: Both synovial fluid and blood in reactive arthritis had previously been reported to carry some motif variants. Reports say disease-linked clones showed up significantly more in matched ankylosing spondylitis synovial fluid. Blood of patients with ankylosing spondylitis appeared to be characterized by a TCR beta motif of 8 or 9 highly homologous variants. As for the disease-linked clones, they showed a CD8+ phenotype and occurred at relatively low frequencies in peripheral blood.

TCR beta libraries were made by quantitative 5'-RACE with molecular barcodes. TCRdb independently ran MiXCR on the 5' RACE reads; one entry per CDR3 protein. Among around 770,000 distinct CDR3 sequences listed, around 19% were seen once. The CDR3 sequence is 16 residues long. Trimming cost V 2 bases and J 6 bases; bases outside gene matches: 10. The germline CDR1 and CDR2 sequences are SGHDT and YYEEEE. This clonotype was counted between two and nine times. The target antigen is unknown. The source is a male donor with ankylosing spondylitis. The chain has TRBV5-6 and TRBJ2-1, with 8 bases fitting TRBD2. What was sequenced was blood, either unsorted or a sorted T cell fraction (not recorded which). CDR3 loop: CASSFLLAGLGNEQFF. The CDR3 DNA is TGTGCCAGCAGCTTTCTTTTAGCGGGACTTGGCAATGAGCAGTTCTTC.